The present entry profiles one T cell receptor (beta chain) with its context. Its antigen is not known. Genes and germline are mouse. The read ends 1 residue shy of where the CDR3 ends; the end is completed using the germline J gene. TCRdb's table, derived via immunoSEQ multiplex PCR, lists solely in-frame clones and lacks some. Of about 50,000 clones in the sample, roughly four fifths were seen once. The germline V gene encodes CDR1 LGHNA and CDR2 YNLKQL (reference sequence). Between the trimmed V and J ends, which lost 2 bases and 3 bases, there was a span of 16 bases. This CDR3 spans 16 amino acids. This entry belongs to a study of tissue T cells after allogeneic stem cell transplantation. Study-level results: In patients and mice, blood and spleen missed much of tissue repertoire.

Sequenced sample: sorted cells pooled from one or two spleens. J is TRBJ1-1 and V is TRBV5; perhaps TRBD1 as D (5 bases). The clonotype was recovered from a pool of C57BL/6 mice in good health. CDR3 protein: CASSQSSGGWDTEVFF. The sequenced CDR3 bases are TGTGCCAGCAGCCAATCATCGGGGGGGTGGGACACAGAAGTCTTC.